These 7 T cell receptor beta chains share one sample of origin, sequenced in a study of regulatory T cells in long-lasting Graves disease. Investigators prepared the TCR beta libraries by applying iRepertoire HTBI primers and Arm-PCR of CDR3 regions. TCRdb reprocessed the multiplex PCR reads with MiXCR, giving one entry per CDR3 protein. The profile shows 550,000 to 700,000 distinct CDR3 sequences, about 16% of them singletons. The sample's time point: newly diagnosed GD, antithyroid drugs for less than 3 months. PBMC-derived RNA was used for the TCR library. This sample was also put to use in a study of T cells in Graves' hyperthyroidism and ophthalmopathy.

The material was peripheral blood mononuclear cells (PBMCs), obtained at new diagnosis, from a patient treated with antithyroid drugs. Source of these receptors: a man aged 18 to 30 with Graves disease.

This clonotype was observed at least ten times. The rearrangement joins TRBV20-1 to TRBJ2-7; weak D call: TRBD2 (5 bases). The germline CDR1 and CDR2 sequences are DFQATT and SNEGSKA (reference sequence). CDR3 size: 14 residues. V was trimmed by 5 bases and J by 2 bases, leaving 16 bases between them. The CDR3 loop is CSARSGLDPYEQYF. In nucleotides, the CDR3 is TGCAGTGCTCGTTCAGGACTGGACCCCTACGAGCAGTACTTC.

A note on this clonotype: The junction differs from germline at one of its ends, possibly a read error. The chain employs TRBV5-1 and TRBJ2-2, with no clear D. CDR3 length: 13 residues. Germline V gene sequence: CDR1 SGHRS, CDR2 YFSETQ. The CDR3: CASSLVPTGELFF. As DNA, the CDR3 is TGTGCCAGCAGCTTAGTCCCCACCGGGGAGCTGTTTTTT.

About this clonotype itself: A much larger clonotype is one base distant, so this may be a read error. The CDR3 DNA reads as TGTGCCAGCAGCCCCACCCATCTCAATGAGCAGTTCTTC. Translated, it gives CASSPTHLNEQFF. This sequence joins TRBV7-3 and TRBJ2-1; no clear D. V lost 5 bases to trimming and J lost 6 bases, with 11 bases between them. This CDR3 contains 13 residues. The germline gives CDR1 SGHTA, CDR2 FQGTGA.

The CDR3 region has the DNA TGTGCCAGCAGTACATCTGGCTATGGCTACACCTTC. Its protein product is CASSTSGYGYTF. The genes are TRBV9 and TRBJ1-2; D unresolved. In germline, CDR1 is SGDLS, CDR2 YYNGEE. V lost 5 bases, J lost 4 bases, and 9 bases lay in between. The CDR3 consists of 12 residues. The variable domain in full, completed from reference TRBV9 and TRBJ1-2, reads DSGVTQTPKHLITATGQRVTLRCSPRSGDLSVYWYQQSLDQGLQFLIQYYNGEERAKGNILERFSAQQFPDLHSELNLSSLELGDSALYFCASSTSGYGYTFGSGTRLTVV.

J is TRBJ1-5 and V is TRBV30, with D possibly matching TRBD1 (6 bases). Trimming shortened V by 2 bases and J by 2 bases, and 13 bases separated the two germline ends. The CDR3 spans 15 residues. The germline V gene has CDR1 GTSNPN and CDR2 SVGIG (reference sequence). CDR3 in DNA: TGTGCCTGGAGTATCGGGGGGGCGGGCAATCAGCCCCAGCATTTT. Its protein product is CAWSIGGAGNQPQHF.

The CDR3 DNA is TGTGCCAGCACCAACTCCGGGACAGGGAAGTTCAATCAGCCCCAGCATTTT. This gives the protein CASTNSGTGKFNQPQHF. This chain joins TRBV28 and TRBJ1-5; 9 bases are shared with TRBD1. V shed 7 bases and J 3 bases; nucleotides not matched to a gene: 13. The CDR3 totals 17 residues. The germline CDR1 and CDR2 sequences are MDHEN and SYDVKM.

This clonotype was detected only a few times. V and J are TRBV14 and TRBJ2-1; no clear D gene. CDR1 and CDR2 from the germline V gene are SGHDN and FVKESK. This CDR3 comprises 15 residues. The V and J ends lost 3 bases and 8 bases respectively, with 17 bases between them. The DNA of the CDR3 is TGTGCCAGCAGCCATACGAGGACCCCGCCGGATGAGCAGTTCTTC. Its protein product is CASSHTRTPPDEQFF.